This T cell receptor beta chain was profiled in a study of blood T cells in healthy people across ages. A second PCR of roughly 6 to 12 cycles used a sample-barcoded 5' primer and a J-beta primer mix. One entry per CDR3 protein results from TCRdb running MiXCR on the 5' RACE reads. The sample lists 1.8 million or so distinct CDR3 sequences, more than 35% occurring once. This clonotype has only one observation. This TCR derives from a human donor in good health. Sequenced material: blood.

CDR3 DNA: TGTGCCGGCGAGAAGGCAGACTTTTGGAGCAATCAGCCCCAGCATTTT. Protein: CAGEKADFWSNQPQHF. The chain has TRBV28 and TRBJ1-5; D is unclear. This CDR3 has 16 amino acids. V gave up 11 bases and J gave up 1 base, with 21 bases separating them. CDR1 MDHEN and CDR2 SYDVKM come from the germline V gene.